The text below deals with one TCR beta chain. The data originate from a study of blood T cell repertoires in COVID-19. Background on the study: Both acute and convalescent COVID-19 samples were obtained from the United States, Italy and Spain. T cells, B-cell-depleted T cells, or PBMCs provided the cDNA or gDNA that served as material.

Per germline, CDR1 SNHLY and CDR2 FYNNEI. V lost 6 bases to trimming and J lost 8 bases, with 19 bases between them. The CDR3 runs to 14 residues. Per the study methods: It was from reference gene primer amplification that nucleated cell counts were estimated. Profiling relied on immunoSEQ multiplex PCR, and the TCRdb table lists in-frame clones only, not all of them. V and J calls and clone size come straight from that table; D and trimming were deduced from the DNA. The sample lists around 150,000 clones; 75% to 90% were seen once. This clonotype was sampled from a human donor with acute or convalescent COVID-19. The donor label of this sample is uncertain. What was sequenced was peripheral blood. The rearrangement joins TRBV2 to TRBJ1-2; D perhaps matches TRBD1 (5 bases). The CDR3 nucleotides are TGTGCCAGCAGCGCTCGGAGCAGGGCTTTCGGCTACACCTTC. Translated: CASSARSRAFGYTF.